This is a list of T cell receptor beta chains from one sample in a study of T cell repertoires in cytomegalovirus infection. For these receptors, no antigen is known. One entry per CDR3 protein results from TCRdb running MiXCR on the reads. Among 600,000 to 700,000 distinct CDR3 sequences, around 35% were seen once, and the ten largest hold about 18%. Sequenced material: cultured PBMCs, taken from culture after CMV antigen stimulation. Receptor source: a human donor in good health (CMV status not recorded). Some clones in this sample may be carry-over from other donors' samples. The CDR3 runs from the conserved cysteine through the conserved F or W. The order of the fields is clone size, D gene, J gene, V gene, CDR3 DNA, CDR3 protein. D genes are given only for firm matches. A clone size is listed for some rows: how often the clone was seen (once, few, many), or a class if it is expanded.

. | . | TRBJ2-7 | TRBV11-2 | TGTGCCAGCAGGGCCCTAAGGGGGGTCGACCGGTGGCAGTACTTC | CASRALRGVDRWQYF
. | TRBD2 | TRBJ2-1 | TRBV20-1 | TGCAGTGCTCGTAGCGGGTCGACCTACAATGAGCAGTTCTTC | CSARSGSTYNEQFF
. | TRBD2 | TRBJ2-7 | TRBV7-2 | TGTGCCAGCAGCTTAGTTTTTGGGAGGGACGAGCAGTACTTC | CASSLVFGRDEQYF
. | TRBD1 | TRBJ2-1 | TRBV28 | TGTGCCAGCTGCCGGGACAGGACCTACAATGAGCAGTTCTTC | CASCRDRTYNEQFF
. | . | TRBJ1-5 | TRBV19 | TGTGCCAGTAGTATCCTTGGACAGTTCAATAGCAATCAGCCCCAGCATTTT | CASSILGQFNSNQPQHF
few | . | TRBJ1-6 | TRBV12-3/TRBV12-4 | TGTGCCAGCAGCACCGAGTCCAGAAACAGGAGTCCCCTCCACTTT | CASSTESRNRSPLHF
. | TRBD2 | TRBJ2-5 | TRBV20-1 | TGCAGTGCTAGAGATCCCTCCCGGGGGGATGAGACCCAGTACTTC | CSARDPSRGDETQYF
many | . | TRBJ2-4 | TRBV28 | TGTGCCAGCAGTTTTCAGCCCGGCAGGTCCAAAAACATTCAGTACTTC | CASSFQPGRSKNIQYF
. | . | TRBJ2-5 | TRBV3-1 | TGTGCCAGCAGCGAAGCCCGGCGGGGTCAAGAGACCCAGTACTTC | CASSEARRGQETQYF
few | . | TRBJ2-5 | TRBV27 | TGTGCCAGCAGTTCCCCCCCTGGCCGCCGCGTGAACTTC | CASSSPPGRRVNF
. | . | TRBJ2-1 | TRBV28 | TGTGCCAGCAGGAGGAAGGGGGGGCAATACAATGAGCAGTTCTTC | CASRRKGGQYNEQFF
. | TRBD2 | TRBJ2-4 | TRBV11-2 | TGTGCCAGCAGCTCCGGGGGAGGGCCTTCGAACATTCAGTACTTC | CASSSGGGPSNIQYF
. | TRBD1 | TRBJ2-3 | TRBV6-6 | TGTGCCTCCAAGCGAGGTGACAGGGGGGCGCCGGATACGCAGTATTTT | CASKRGDRGAPDTQYF
few | . | TRBJ1-4 | TRBV12-3/TRBV12-4 | TGTGCCAGCAGCTTTGGGACGACTGAAAAACTGTTTTTT | CASSFGTTEKLFF
many | TRBD2 | TRBJ2-5 | TRBV7-2 | TGTGCCAGCAGCCTACGGACTAGCTGGGAGACCCAGTACTTC | CASSLRTSWETQYF
. | TRBD1 | TRBJ1-1 | TRBV20-1 | TGCAGTGTCGCAGGGGGCCGCGACACTGAAGCTTTCTTT | CSVAGGRDTEAFF
. | . | TRBJ1-1 | TRBV2 | TGTGCCAGCACCCTGGGGCGGACGAACACTGAAGCTTTCTTT | CASTLGRTNTEAFF
. | . | TRBJ2-7 | TRBV7-4 | TGTGCCACGCGAGGGGTCTCGGACGAGCAGTACTTC | CATRGVSDEQYF
. | . | TRBJ2-7 | TRBV20-1 | TGCAGTGCTACTGTCAGCTCCTACGAGCAGTACTTC | CSATVSSYEQYF
once | TRBD2 | TRBJ2-3 | TRBV20-1 | TGCAGTGCCCGGGAGGGCTCAGATACGCAGTATTTT | CSAREGSDTQYF
once | . | TRBJ2-5 | TRBV7-8 | TGTGCCAGCAGCCGGAGTGGGGGAAGGGGAGAGACCCAGTACTTC | CASSRSGGRGETQYF
few | TRBD1 | TRBJ1-1 | TRBV19 | TGTGCCAGTACCTCATACAAGACAGGGGAGACGGAGGGCACTGAAGCTTTCTTT | CASTSYKTGETEGTEAFF
many | . | TRBJ2-3 | TRBV7-2 | TGTGCCAGCAGCTTAGTAGCGGTCCGCACAGATACGCAGTATTTT | CASSLVAVRTDTQYF
. | TRBD2 | TRBJ2-5 | TRBV7-6 | TGTGCCAGCAGCCCAATCGGCGGGGGGAAGACCCAGTACTTC | CASSPIGGGKTQYF
. | . | TRBJ2-3 | TRBV20-1 | TGCAGTGCGGCGGGACTTGATACGCAGTATTTT | CSAAGLDTQYF
few | . | TRBJ1-2 | TRBV20-1 | TGCAGTGCTAGAGATCGGCAGGGTAGCTATGGCTACACCTTC | CSARDRQGSYGYTF
. | TRBD2 | TRBJ2-5 | TRBV7-2 | TGTGCCAGCAGCTTATACCCCCTACAACGACTAGCGGGAGGTCAAGAGACCCAGTACTTC | CASSLYPLQRLAGGQETQYF
. | . | TRBJ2-6 | TRBV18 | TGTGCCAGCTCACCAATCCGGGGGAGCTCTGGGGCCAACGTCCTGACTTTC | CASSPIRGSSGANVLTF
. | TRBD2 | TRBJ2-1 | TRBV4-1 | TGCGCCAGCAGCCAAGGGACTAGCAGGTACAATGAGCAGTTCTTC | CASSQGTSRYNEQFF
. | . | TRBJ2-7 | TRBV27 | TGTGCCAGCAGTACCCGGACGTTAGCCTACGAGCAGTACTTC | CASSTRTLAYEQYF
few | . | TRBJ2-7 | TRBV7-2 | TGTGCCAGCAGCTTTTGGCGCTCCTACGAGCAGTACTTC | CASSFWRSYEQYF
few | . | TRBJ1-6 | TRBV12-3/TRBV12-4 | TGTGCCAGCAGTCAAATGGGGGTTGGATCACCCCTCCACTTT | CASSQMGVGSPLHF
many | TRBD1 | TRBJ1-1 | TRBV7-2 | TGTGCCAGCAGCTCGACAGGGGCATACACTGAAGCTTTCTTT | CASSSTGAYTEAFF
few | TRBD1 | TRBJ1-5 | TRBV7-2 | TGTGCCAGCAGCTTGACAGGGGGGGTAGGGCCCCAGCATTTT | CASSLTGGVGPQHF
. | . | TRBJ1-4 | TRBV15 | TGTGCCACCAGCAGAGATAACGGTGAAAAACTGTTTTTT | CATSRDNGEKLFF
. | . | TRBJ2-5 | TRBV6-5 | TGTGCCAGCAGTTACTCGAATGCGGAAGAGACCCAGTACTTC | CASSYSNAEETQYF
many | TRBD2 | TRBJ2-3 | TRBV7-9 | TGTGCCAGCAGCCCGGGGGGGGGAGCAGATACGCAGTATTTT | CASSPGGGADTQYF
. | . | TRBJ2-1 | TRBV12-3/TRBV12-4 | TGTGCCAGCGTCAAGTACAATGAGCAGTTCTTC | CASVKYNEQFF
. | . | TRBJ2-3 | TRBV11-2 | TGTGCCAGCAGCTTGACAGGAGGATCGGCAGATACGCAGTATTTT | CASSLTGGSADTQYF
. | . | TRBJ2-3 | TRBV6-1 | TGTGCCAGCAGCGGACGGCAAGGCACAGATACGCAGTATTTT | CASSGRQGTDTQYF
. | . | TRBJ1-1 | TRBV10-3 | TGTGCCACCACCTCAGGGGCGGGAAACACTGAAGCTTTCTTT | CATTSGAGNTEAFF
. | . | TRBJ1-1 | TRBV4-1 | TGCGCCAGCAGCCAAGGCAGGGTTGGGACTGAAGCTTTCTTT | CASSQGRVGTEAFF
few | . | TRBJ1-4 | TRBV5-4 | TGTGCCAGCAGCGCGAGAGGGAGGCCTGAAAAACTGTTTTTT | CASSARGRPEKLFF
few | . | TRBJ2-2 | TRBV28 | TGTGCCAGCGATCAAACTGGGGAGCTGTTTTTT | CASDQTGELFF
once | . | TRBJ2-7 | TRBV24-1 | TGTGCCACCAAGGACCGCTACGAGCAGTACTTC | CATKDRYEQYF
few | . | TRBJ1-2 | TRBV4-3 | TGCGCCAGCAGCCGAACCCCTACGGGGTCTCATGGCTACACCTTC | CASSRTPTGSHGYTF
. | . | TRBJ1-5 | TRBV12-3/TRBV12-4 | TGTGCCAGCAGTTTATCCTCTGACGTCGGGCCCCAGCATTTT | CASSLSSDVGPQHF
many | TRBD2 | TRBJ2-1 | TRBV7-2 | TGTGCCAGCAGCTTAGGGGCTAGCGGGGGGAACAATGAGCAGTTCTTC | CASSLGASGGNNEQFF
. | . | TRBJ1-2 | TRBV7-6 | TGTGCCAGCAGCTCGGACCACAGGGTAGGGAGTTATGGCTACACCTTC | CASSSDHRVGSYGYTF
. | . | TRBJ2-1 | TRBV7-6 | TGTGCCAGCAGCTTAGCTCTCGTGGATGAGCAGTTCTTC | CASSLALVDEQFF
. | TRBD2 | TRBJ2-1 | TRBV5-4 | TGTGCCAGCAGCCGACTAGCTTCTGAGCAGTTCTTC | CASSRLASEQFF
. | . | TRBJ2-6 | TRBV20-1 | TGCAGTGGGGCGGGCGGGTTCCCTGGGGCCAACGTCCTGACTTTC | CSGAGGFPGANVLTF
few | . | TRBJ2-5 | TRBV7-6 | TGTGCCAGCAGCTTACGAGAGCGGACAATCCAAGAGACCCAGTACTTC | CASSLRERTIQETQYF
few | . | TRBJ1-6 | TRBV6-6 | TGTGCCAGCACACAAAAAGGTGGGACCGCTGCGGTTGGTTCACCCCTCCACTTT | CASTQKGGTAAVGSPLHF
. | TRBD1 | TRBJ2-7 | TRBV19 | TGTGCCAGTAGTCCAGTATACCGGGACAGAGCCTACGAGCAGTACTTC | CASSPVYRDRAYEQYF
many | TRBD2 | TRBJ2-7 | TRBV7-2 | TGTGCCAGCAGCCTAGCGGGTACCTCCTACGAGCAGTACTTC | CASSLAGTSYEQYF
few | TRBD2 | TRBJ2-3 | TRBV19 | TGTGCCAGTAGTATACGGCTAGCGGACACAGATACGCAGTATTTT | CASSIRLADTDTQYF
. | TRBD1 | TRBJ1-2 | TRBV7-6 | TGTGCCAGCAGCCTCGGGACAGGCGCTTCTGGCTACACCTTC | CASSLGTGASGYTF